The 31 T cell receptor beta chains in this list originate from one sample, sequenced in a study of control samples from healthy donors and cancer patients. TCRdb's copy holds only in-frame clones and misses some; the assay was immunoSEQ multiplex PCR. The sample records about 160,000 clones, just under 95% being singletons. The source material was blood. The receptors stem from a woman aged 40-49 years in good health.

The chain links TRBV29-1 to TRBJ2-1; 11 bases map to TRBD2. There are 16 residues in the CDR3. Germline V gene data show CDR1 as SQVTM and CDR2 as ANQGSEA. The junction had 10 bases not matched to a gene; V was cut back by 7 bases and J by 2 bases. The CDR3 DNA is TGCAGCGCCCTCCCGACTAGCGGGGACGCCTACAATGAGCAGTTCTTC. Its translation is CSALPTSGDAYNEQFF.

The V and J genes are TRBV28 and TRBJ1-1, with D perhaps TRBD1 (5 bases). The germline V gene has CDR1 MDHEN and CDR2 SYDVKM. The ends were cut back, 5 bases at V and 6 bases at J, with 10 bases in the middle. The CDR3 contains 12 residues. The CDR3 protein is CASSSGTSEAFF. CDR3 DNA: TGTGCCAGCAGTAGTGGGACCTCTGAAGCTTTCTTT.

The chain joins TRBV6-6 to TRBJ2-6, with D unresolved. The CDR3 consists of 13 residues. V was cut by 5 bases and J by 4 bases, with 6 bases left in between. Germline CDR1 reads MNHNY; CDR2 reads SVGAGI (reference sequence). The CDR3 DNA is TGTGCCAGCAGTACGTCCGGGGCCAACGTCCTGACTTTC. Its translation: CASSTSGANVLTF.

Written as DNA, the CDR3 is TGTGCCAGCAGTTTTCTGGGAGATACGCAGTATTTT. The encoded protein is CASSFLGDTQYF. V is TRBV12-3 or TRBV12-4 and J is TRBJ2-3; D uncertain. The CDR3 runs 12 residues. Trimming stripped 3 bases from V and 5 bases from J, with 6 bases between.

The gene calls are TRBV2 and TRBJ1-5, with 11 bases identical to TRBD1. Germline CDR1 reads SNHLY; CDR2 reads FYNNEI. The CDR3 is 15 residues long. The ends lost 5 bases at V and 6 bases at J; junction bases unmatched: 6. The CDR3 DNA reads TGTGCCAGCAGTATCGGACAGGGGGCGGGTCAGCCCCAGCATTTT. It is translated as CASSIGQGAGQPQHF.

The rearrangement links TRBV14 to TRBJ1-2; perhaps TRBD1 as D (6 bases). V was cut by 4 bases and J by 8 bases, with 14 bases left in between. The CDR3 covers 13 residues. From germline, CDR1 is SGHDN and CDR2 FVKESK. The CDR3 sequence: CASSRTTGMGYTF. The CDR3 nucleotides read TGTGCCAGCAGCCGCACGACAGGAATGGGCTACACCTTC.

This chain joins TRBV4-3 and TRBJ2-3, with 7 nucleotides matching TRBD2. The trim removed 3 bases at V and 2 bases at J, leaving 2 bases unmatched. Germline CDR1 LGHNA, CDR2 YSLEER. This CDR3 spans 14 amino acids. CDR3 residues: CASSHLADTDTQYF. The CDR3 nucleotides read TGCGCCAGCAGCCACCTAGCGGACACAGATACGCAGTATTTT.

The chain joins TRBV19 to TRBJ2-7; 7 bases map to TRBD2. The CDR3 is 14 residues long. Germline CDR1 LNHDA, CDR2 SQIVND (reference sequence). Unmatched junction bases numbered 0, after V lost 1 base and J lost 0 bases. The chain's CDR3 is CASSIGEGSYEQYF. DNA of the CDR3: TGTGCCAGTAGTATAGGGGAGGGCTCCTACGAGCAGTACTTC.

J is TRBJ2-6 and V is TRBV19; D may be TRBD1 (5 bases). The CDR3 is made up of 16 amino acids. The V gene's germline CDR1 is LNHDA and CDR2 SQIVND (reference sequence). V dropped 4 bases and J dropped 1 base, with 11 bases sitting between them. The CDR3, as DNA: TGTGCCAGTAGTAGGGTGAGACAGTCTGGGGCCAACGTCCTGACTTTC. The encoded protein is CASSRVRQSGANVLTF.

CDR3 residues: CASSMTRSTDTQYF. The CDR3 DNA follows: TGTGCCAGCAGCATGACTAGAAGCACAGATACGCAGTATTTT. The chain employs TRBV6-2 or TRBV6-3 and TRBJ2-3; weak D call: TRBD2 (6 bases). CDR1 and CDR2 (germline): MNHEY, SVGEGT. V lost 6 bases, J lost 0 bases, and 10 bases lay in between. CDR3 size: 14 residues.

The chain carries TRBV19 and TRBJ1-5; TRBD1 might be the D (6 bases). The V end lost 7 bases, the J end lost 0 bases, and 16 bases lay between the germline ends. The CDR3 covers 16 residues. CDR1 and CDR2 from the germline V gene are LNHDA and SQIVND (reference sequence). CDR3 sequence: CASKTDSRYSNQPQHF. In nucleotides, the CDR3 is TGTGCCAGTAAAACGGACAGCCGATATAGCAATCAGCCCCAGCATTTT.

V usage is TRBV5-6 and J usage is TRBJ1-4; D unclear. V was shortened by 4 bases and J by 4 bases, with 14 bases between the two germline ends. This CDR3 is built from 15 residues. Looked up from germline, CDR1 is SGHDT and CDR2 is YYEEEE. CDR3 DNA: TGTGCCAGCAGCCAGCCTTGGAGCCGTAATGAAAAACTGTTTTTT. Translation gives CASSQPWSRNEKLFF.

This chain uses TRBV10-2 with TRBJ1-5, with 9 nucleotides matching TRBD1. CDR3 length: 16 residues. The germline gives CDR1 WSHSY, CDR2 SAAADI. The J segment lost 4 bases and the V segment lost 0 bases, leaving 4 bases of the junction unmatched. The CDR3 sequence is CASSESTTGGNQPQHF. In nucleotides, the CDR3 is TGCGCCAGCAGTGAGTCGACGACAGGGGGAAATCAGCCCCAGCATTTT.

The chain carries TRBV7-9 and TRBJ2-5; D perhaps matches TRBD2 (6 bases). The ends were cut back, 2 bases at V and 9 bases at J, with 13 bases in the middle. CDR1 and CDR2 (germline): SEHNR, FQNEAQ (reference sequence). The CDR3 loop spans 13 amino acids. CDR3 bases: TGTGCCAGCAGCTTAAGCATGAGCGGGTCCCAGTACTTC. It translates to CASSLSMSGSQYF.

The rearrangement joins TRBV5-4 to TRBJ2-1; tentatively, D is TRBD2 (6 bases). Deletions cut 4 bases from V and 5 bases from J, with 16 bases between. This CDR3 is built from 15 residues. CDR1 is SGHNT, CDR2 YYREEE, per germline (reference sequence). CDR3 loop: CASSSRDSINNEQFF. The CDR3 DNA reads as TGTGCCAGCAGCAGCCGGGACTCCATAAACAATGAGCAGTTCTTC.

This chain joins TRBV6-5 and TRBJ1-2; D might be TRBD1 (5 bases). The germline CDR1 and CDR2 sequences are MNHEY and SVGAGI. The CDR3 has 15 residues. V was pared by 0 bases and J by 2 bases, with 10 bases between. DNA of the CDR3: TGTGCCAGCAGTTACTCGGGACCGGTGAACTATGGCTACACCTTC. It specifies CASSYSGPVNYGYTF.

The count of this clone is one. CDR3 residues: CASSIGSGGETQYF. In DNA form, the CDR3 reads TGTGCCAGTAGTATAGGGTCTGGGGGAGAGACCCAGTACTTC. The chain carries TRBV19 and TRBJ2-5; the D gene could be TRBD1 or TRBD2 (5 bases each). Germline V gene lookup returns CDR1 LNHDA and CDR2 SQIVND (reference sequence). V lost 1 base to trimming and J lost 4 bases, with 10 bases between them. CDR3 length equals 14 residues.

The chain is built from TRBV19 and TRBJ1-3; no clear D gene. The CDR3 totals 16 residues. V shed 5 bases and J shed 3 bases, with 17 bases lying between them. CDR1 and CDR2 from the germline V gene are LNHDA and SQIVND (reference sequence). The CDR3 DNA follows: TGTGCCAGTAGTTTAACGCGCCTTAGCCTTGGAAACACCATATATTTT. This encodes CASSLTRLSLGNTIYF.

The chain carries TRBV2 and TRBJ1-6; D is unclear. Germline V gives CDR1 SNHLY, CDR2 FYNNEI. Trimming took 8 bases from V and 0 from J, leaving 14 bases between them. The CDR3 consists of 16 residues. In nucleotides, the CDR3 is TGTGCCAGCCGTGTGGAACATAGCTCCTATAATTCACCCCTCCACTTT. Its translation is CASRVEHSSYNSPLHF. The whole variable domain, remainder taken from reference TRBV2 and TRBJ1-6, is EPEVTQTPSHQVTQMGQEVILRCVPISNHLYFYWYRQILGQKVEFLVSFYNNEISEKSEIFDDQFSVERPDGSNFTLKIRSTKLEDSAMYFCASRVEHSSYNSPLHFGNGTRLTVT.

The chain combines TRBV29-1 with TRBJ1-2, with 8 bases lining up with TRBD1. This CDR3 has 14 amino acids. Trimming removed 3 bases from V and 6 bases from J; junction bases left unmatched: 9. CDR1 SQVTM and CDR2 ANQGSEA come from the germline V gene. Written as DNA, the CDR3 is TGCAGCGTTGACCAAGACAGGGGAATCGATGGCTACACCTTC. Its translation is CSVDQDRGIDGYTF. Based on the CDR3 plus reference TRBV29-1 and TRBJ1-2, the full variable domain is SAVISQKPSRDICQRGTSLTIQCQVDSQVTMMFWYRQQPGQSLTLIATANQGSEATYESGFVIDKFPISRPNLTFSTLTVSNMSPEDSSIYLCSVDQDRGIDGYTFGSGTRLTVV.

The chain has TRBV10-3 and TRBJ2-7; D is unresolved. The CDR3 is 15 amino acids. Trimming removed 6 bases from V and 7 bases from J, with 22 bases in between. From germline, CDR1 is ENHRY and CDR2 SYGVKD. CDR3 residues: CAISHPYLADREQYF. Here the CDR3 DNA reads TGTGCCATCAGCCACCCCTACTTGGCCGATAGGGAGCAGTACTTC.

The rearrangement uses TRBV6-4 and TRBJ1-2, with D possibly TRBD1 on 6 matching bases. Trimming pared 4 bases from V and 4 bases from J, leaving 13 bases between. Germline V lookup: CDR1 MRHNA, CDR2 SNTAGT. This CDR3 is 14 amino acids long. CDR3 amino acids: CASSAQGVGYGYTF. As DNA, the CDR3 is TGTGCCAGCAGTGCACAGGGAGTTGGCTATGGCTACACCTTC.

The chain couples TRBV4-1 to TRBJ1-1, with D hard to call. CDR1 MGHRA and CDR2 YSYEKL come from the germline V gene. The length of the CDR3 is 15 residues. V shed 5 bases and J shed 6 bases, with 19 bases lying between them. The CDR3 bases are TGCGCCAGCAGCTCACGGGAGTCGCTAGTCCCTGAAGCTTTCTTT. Translated: CASSSRESLVPEAFF.

This chain joins TRBV6-2 or TRBV6-3 and TRBJ1-6, with a possible D match to TRBD1 (5 bases). Germline V CDR1 and CDR2: MNHEY, SVGEGT. The CDR3 covers 13 residues. Deletions cut 5 bases from V and 7 bases from J, with 9 bases between. CDR3 residues: CASSGRENSPLHF. CDR3 coding DNA: TGTGCCAGCAGTGGCAGGGAAAATTCACCCCTCCACTTT.

The J gene is TRBJ2-3, the V gene TRBV6-2 or TRBV6-3; TRBD1 agrees at 8 bases. J gave up 11 bases and V 4 bases, and 11 bases lay outside the gene matches. Germline-derived CDR1 and CDR2 are MNHEY and SVGEGT. The length of the CDR3 is 14 residues. CDR3 sequence reads: CASSSRTGRKRQYF. In DNA, the CDR3 is TGTGCCAGCAGTTCCCGGACAGGGCGAAAGCGGCAGTATTTT.

The chain couples TRBV29-1 to TRBJ2-1; maybe TRBD2 (6 bases). CDR1 and CDR2 (germline): SQVTM, ANQGSEA. The V and J ends lost 4 bases and 2 bases respectively, with 12 bases between them. CDR3 length: 14 amino acids. The CDR3 region is CSVVSGSTYNEQFF. CDR3 in DNA: TGCAGCGTTGTGAGCGGGTCAACCTACAATGAGCAGTTCTTC.

This rearrangement joins TRBV27 to TRBJ1-1; 7 bases are shared with TRBD1. The length of the CDR3 is 15 residues. The V gene end was trimmed by 5 bases and the J gene end by 2 bases; junction bases not matched to a gene: 8. The germline V gene encodes CDR1 MNHEY and CDR2 SMNVEV (reference sequence). In DNA, the CDR3 is TGTGCCAGCAGTCCCGGGGACAGACTAAACACTGAAGCTTTCTTT. This sequence encodes CASSPGDRLNTEAFF.

The chain uses TRBV3-1 (or the pseudogene TRBV3-2) and TRBJ1-3; TRBD1 might be the D (5 bases). V was cut by 4 bases and J by 9 bases, with 7 bases left in between. The CDR3 length is 11 residues. Germline loops: CDR1 LGHDT, CDR2 YNNKEL (reference sequence). In nucleotides, the CDR3 is TGTGCCAGCAGCCCTGGGACCACCATATATTTT. This encodes CASSPGTTIYF.

The CDR3 sequence: CASSLVEYYNEQFF. The CDR3 bases are TGTGCCAGCAGCTTAGTCGAATACTACAATGAGCAGTTCTTC. The chain has TRBV11-2 and TRBJ2-1; D unresolved. The germline gives CDR1 SGHAT, CDR2 FQNNGV. CDR3 size: 14 residues. The V gene lost 1 base and the J gene lost 3 bases, with 7 bases spanning the gap.

The chain employs TRBV4-2 and TRBJ1-2; D gene unclear. Trimming took off 0 bases at V and 2 bases at J, with 10 bases between the two ends. The CDR3 runs to 15 residues. Germline V lookup: CDR1 LGHNA, CDR2 YNFKEQ. This CDR3 reads CASSQEGRDNYGYTF. CDR3 sequence (DNA): TGTGCCAGCAGCCAAGAAGGGAGAGACAACTATGGCTACACCTTC.

The chain is built from TRBV29-1 and TRBJ2-3; maybe TRBD1 (5 bases). Germline CDR1 reads SQVTM; CDR2 reads ANQGSEA. V lost 4 bases and J lost 4, with 9 bases in between. The CDR3 runs to 12 residues. The CDR3 spells CSVGTNADTQYF. In DNA, the CDR3 is TGCAGCGTTGGGACAAATGCAGATACGCAGTATTTT.